This T cell receptor (beta chain) was captured in a study of Ad26.COV2.S vaccination and SARS-CoV-2 variants. About the study: Intramuscularly, Ad26.COV2.S was given either once or twice, 56 days apart.

Details on this clone: Its specificity is not known.

Study observations and caveats: Breadth and depth estimates from TCRs may understate total T cell responses.

CDR1 and CDR2 (germline): SGHAT, FQNNGV. The V gene lost 5 bases and the J gene lost 5 bases, with 15 bases spanning the gap. The CDR3 is 14 amino acids. As to treatment: around 19 received Ad26.COV2.S at low or high dose, single or two shots; 5 received placebo; per-sample allocation not given. Sampling was done on day 63 after the first vaccine or placebo injection. An adult donor aged 18-55 years was enrolled in Boston. Sequenced by immunoSEQ multiplex PCR; TCRdb stores in-frame clones only, minus some. The sample holds hundreds of thousands of clones, approximately 88% seen once. The input for sequencing was peripheral blood, taken in a trial of Ad26.COV2.S vaccine versus placebo. The clonotype comes from a person between 18 and 65 years old who received the Ad26.COV2.S COVID-19 vaccine or a placebo. This rearrangement joins TRBV11-2 to TRBJ2-5; D unclear. CDR3 coding DNA: TGTGCCAGCAGCCCCCCGGGCTCAACGGAGACCCAGTACTTC. Translation: CASSPPGSTETQYF.